This T cell receptor (beta chain) was sequenced for a study of metastatic and nonmetastatic thyroid tumors. About the study: Blood and tumor or nodule tissue repertoires from malignant and benign thyroid patients were compared. Whole-study findings and limits: When malignant thyroid tumors were compared with benign nodules, TCR beta diversity was reportedly significantly higher in the malignant tumors. This held in both blood and tumor samples.

V was shortened by 5 bases and J by 4 bases, with 14 bases between the two germline ends. This CDR3 has 15 residues. Per the germline V gene, CDR1 is LNHDA and CDR2 is SQIVND (reference sequence). Among the patients, none had received any treatment before thyroid surgery. Per the authors' pipeline: CDR3 differences across clinicopathological groups were used to build a distant-metastasis classifier for papillary thyroid cancer. MiXCR re-clonotyped the PCR reads for TCRdb. None of the V and J calls come from the authors' own analysis; TCRdb made them. The sample carries some 20,000 clones, about 24% recorded once. By share, this clone counts as medium-sized. Its antigen is unknown.

This sequence originates from a female donor with papillary thyroid cancer or a benign thyroid nodule (not recorded which). Some clones in this sample may be carry-over from other donors' samples. The V and J genes are TRBV19 and TRBJ2-2; no clear D gene. The sequenced sample was tumor tissue. DNA of the CDR3: TGTGCCAGTAGTCTCCTTCAGGCTCCCACCGGGGAGCTGTTTTTT. Its translation is CASSLLQAPTGELFF.